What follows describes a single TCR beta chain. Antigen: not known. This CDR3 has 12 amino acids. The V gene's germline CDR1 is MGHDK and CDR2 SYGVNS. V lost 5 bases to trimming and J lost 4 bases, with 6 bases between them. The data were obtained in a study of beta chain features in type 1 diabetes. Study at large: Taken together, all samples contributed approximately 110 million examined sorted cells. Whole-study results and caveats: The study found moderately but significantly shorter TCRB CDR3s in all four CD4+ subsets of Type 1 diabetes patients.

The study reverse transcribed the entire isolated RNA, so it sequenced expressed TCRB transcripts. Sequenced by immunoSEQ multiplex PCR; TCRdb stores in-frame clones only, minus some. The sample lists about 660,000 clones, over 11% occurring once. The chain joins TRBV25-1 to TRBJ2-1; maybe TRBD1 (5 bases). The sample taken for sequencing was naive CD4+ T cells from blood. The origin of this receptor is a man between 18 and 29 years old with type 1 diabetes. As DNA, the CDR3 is TGTGCCAGCAGTCGACAGTACAATGAGCAGTTCTTC. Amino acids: CASSRQYNEQFF.